These 2 T cell receptor beta chains came from one sample sequenced in a study of T cell changes during pregnancy in multiple sclerosis. Assay: immunoSEQ multiplex PCR; the TCRdb copy retains only in-frame clones and omits some. The sample lists 70,000 to 100,000 clones, about 93% occurring once. The specimen comprised peripheral blood, sampled in the first trimester of pregnancy. The receptor source for this set is a female donor with multiple sclerosis, enrolled in a pregnancy study.

The V and J genes are TRBV6-5 and TRBJ2-1; D not resolved. The germline V and J ends were trimmed by 0 bases and 6 bases, with 3 bases remaining between them. Germline V lookup: CDR1 MNHEY, CDR2 SVGAGI. The CDR3 length is 12 residues. As DNA, the CDR3 is TGTGCCAGCAGTTACTCCGGCAATGAGCAGTTCTTC. This encodes CASSYSGNEQFF.

The chain recombines TRBV14 with TRBJ1-1; 12 bases map to TRBD1. This CDR3 is built from 22 residues. The germline gives CDR1 SGHDN, CDR2 FVKESK. Trimming at V came to 4 bases and at J to 0 bases, leaving 21 bases not matched to a gene. CDR3 amino acids: CASSPTETGQGALLSLNTEAFF. DNA for the CDR3: TGTGCCAGCAGCCCAACAGAAACGGGACAGGGGGCCCTTCTGAGCTTGAACACTGAAGCTTTCTTT.